These T cell receptor beta chains were read from a single sample in a study of cytomegalovirus exposure and HLA in healthy donors. TCRdb's copy holds only in-frame clones and misses some; the assay was immunoSEQ multiplex PCR. Of roughly 160,000 clones listed, approximately 88% are singletons. The sequenced sample was PBMCs. Receptors originate from a woman aged 30 to 39 in good health and CMV-seronegative. Both conserved end residues are part of each CDR3. D genes are given only for firm matches. Only some rows state a clone size, as once, few, many or a class for expanded clones.

D gene: -
J gene: TRBJ2-5
V gene: TRBV29-1
clone size: -
CDR3 protein: CSVSTGPWEQYF
CDR3 DNA: TGCAGCGTTAGCACAGGGCCGTGGGAGCAGTACTTC

D gene: TRBD1
J gene: TRBJ1-5
V gene: TRBV4-1
clone size: -
CDR3 protein: CASSHRTPGGSNQPQHF
CDR3 DNA: TGCGCCAGCAGCCACCGAACCCCAGGGGGGAGCAATCAGCCCCAGCATTTT

D gene: -
J gene: TRBJ2-7
V gene: TRBV19
clone size: few
CDR3 protein: CASTRGRGSYEQYF
CDR3 DNA: TGTGCCAGTACCAGGGGTCGGGGCTCCTACGAGCAGTACTTC

D gene: TRBD2
J gene: TRBJ2-7
V gene: TRBV2
clone size: -
CDR3 protein: CASRESGNPYEQYF
CDR3 DNA: TGTGCCAGCAGGGAGAGCGGGAATCCCTACGAGCAGTACTTC

D gene: -
J gene: TRBJ1-3
V gene: TRBV5-1
clone size: -
CDR3 protein: CASSLARGPGNTIYF
CDR3 DNA: TGCGCCAGCAGCTTGGCCCGCGGCCCTGGAAACACCATATATTTT

D gene: -
J gene: TRBJ2-1
V gene: TRBV27
clone size: -
CDR3 protein: CASSLSPGGDGEQFF
CDR3 DNA: TGTGCCAGCAGTTTATCCCCCGGGGGAGATGGTGAGCAGTTCTTC

D gene: -
J gene: TRBJ1-1
V gene: TRBV29-1
clone size: -
CDR3 protein: CSVGRTANTEAFF
CDR3 DNA: TGCAGCGTTGGCAGGACAGCGAACACTGAAGCTTTCTTT

D gene: -
J gene: TRBJ1-6
V gene: TRBV5-6
clone size: -
CDR3 protein: CASSLSLPGSNSPLHF
CDR3 DNA: TGTGCCAGCAGCTTAAGTCTTCCGGGGAGTAATTCACCCCTCCACTTT

D gene: -
J gene: TRBJ2-7
V gene: TRBV5-1
clone size: -
CDR3 protein: CASSPGTLIYEQYF
CDR3 DNA: TGCGCCAGCAGTCCAGGGACATTAATCTACGAGCAGTACTTC

D gene: -
J gene: TRBJ1-1
V gene: TRBV19
clone size: -
CDR3 protein: CASSIVGQPLDTEAFF
CDR3 DNA: TGTGCCAGTAGTATAGTCGGACAGCCCCTGGACACTGAAGCTTTCTTT

D gene: -
J gene: TRBJ1-2
V gene: TRBV19
clone size: -
CDR3 protein: CASGRLNYGYTF
CDR3 DNA: TGTGCCAGTGGGAGGCTAAACTATGGCTACACCTTC

D gene: TRBD1
J gene: TRBJ1-1
V gene: TRBV2
clone size: -
CDR3 protein: CASTNPGQGNTEAFF
CDR3 DNA: TGTGCCAGCACTAATCCGGGACAGGGGAACACTGAAGCTTTCTTT

D gene: TRBD1
J gene: TRBJ1-2
V gene: TRBV30
clone size: -
CDR3 protein: CAWTHAGQGSDYGYTF
CDR3 DNA: TGTGCCTGGACTCACGCAGGACAGGGAAGTGACTATGGCTACACCTTC

D gene: -
J gene: TRBJ2-7
V gene: TRBV5-8
clone size: -
CDR3 protein: CASSSLGEQYF
CDR3 DNA: TGTGCCAGCAGCTCACTAGGGGAGCAGTACTTC

D gene: -
J gene: TRBJ2-7
V gene: TRBV14
clone size: -
CDR3 protein: CASSLTLGGYEQYF
CDR3 DNA: TGTGCCAGCAGTCTTACTCTAGGGGGTTACGAGCAGTACTTC

D gene: TRBD1
J gene: TRBJ1-1
V gene: TRBV9
clone size: -
CDR3 protein: CASSRDRGFEAFF
CDR3 DNA: TGTGCCAGCAGCCGGGACAGGGGATTTGAAGCTTTCTTT

D gene: TRBD1
J gene: TRBJ2-7
V gene: TRBV7-2
clone size: -
CDR3 protein: CASSRDRAPGEQYF
CDR3 DNA: TGTGCCAGCAGCCGGGACAGGGCCCCCGGCGAGCAGTACTTC

D gene: TRBD1
J gene: TRBJ1-5
V gene: TRBV2
clone size: -
CDR3 protein: CASMGQGAQPQHF
CDR3 DNA: TGTGCCAGCATGGGACAGGGGGCACAGCCCCAGCATTTT

D gene: -
J gene: TRBJ2-2
V gene: TRBV6-5
clone size: -
CDR3 protein: CASSRATGELFF
CDR3 DNA: TGTGCCAGCAGTCGAGCTACCGGGGAGCTGTTTTTT

D gene: TRBD2
J gene: TRBJ2-7
V gene: TRBV28
clone size: -
CDR3 protein: CASRKSIAGRYEQYF
CDR3 DNA: TGTGCCAGCAGAAAATCCATAGCGGGACGGTACGAGCAGTACTTC

D gene: TRBD1
J gene: TRBJ2-6
V gene: TRBV14
clone size: -
CDR3 protein: CASSFRTGGSGANVLTF
CDR3 DNA: TGTGCCAGCAGCTTCCGGACAGGGGGCTCTGGGGCCAACGTCCTGACTTTC

D gene: -
J gene: TRBJ2-3
V gene: TRBV5-1
clone size: -
CDR3 protein: CASSLAGTRTDTQYF
CDR3 DNA: TGCGCCAGCAGCTTAGCAGGAACTCGCACAGATACGCAGTATTTT

D gene: TRBD1
J gene: TRBJ2-7
V gene: TRBV4-1
clone size: -
CDR3 protein: CASSQTFDRGGREQYF
CDR3 DNA: TGCGCCAGCAGCCAAACATTCGACAGGGGGGGTCGCGAGCAGTACTTC

D gene: -
J gene: TRBJ1-5
V gene: TRBV11-3
clone size: once
CDR3 protein: CASSLVPRYKPQHF
CDR3 DNA: TGTGCCAGCAGCTTAGTTCCCAGGTATAAGCCCCAGCATTTT

D gene: -
J gene: TRBJ2-3
V gene: TRBV12-5
clone size: -
CDR3 protein: CASARRGTDTQYF
CDR3 DNA: TGTGCTAGTGCCCGAAGAGGGACAGATACGCAGTATTTT

D gene: TRBD1
J gene: TRBJ1-5
V gene: TRBV19
clone size: -
CDR3 protein: CASSLDRGWGNQPQHF
CDR3 DNA: TGTGCCAGTAGTCTAGACAGGGGCTGGGGCAATCAGCCCCAGCATTTT

D gene: -
J gene: TRBJ2-7
V gene: TRBV30
clone size: -
CDR3 protein: CAWSVSGGAYEQYF
CDR3 DNA: TGTGCCTGGAGTGTAAGCGGAGGGGCCTACGAGCAGTACTTC

D gene: -
J gene: TRBJ1-5
V gene: TRBV7-9
clone size: -
CDR3 protein: CASSLGAAQPQHF
CDR3 DNA: TGTGCCAGCAGCTTAGGTGCGGCTCAGCCCCAGCATTTT

D gene: TRBD1
J gene: TRBJ1-5
V gene: TRBV6-5
clone size: -
CDR3 protein: CASCPRGQNNQPQHF
CDR3 DNA: TGTGCCAGCTGCCCGAGGGGACAGAACAATCAGCCCCAGCATTTT

D gene: TRBD1
J gene: TRBJ2-3
V gene: TRBV18
clone size: once
CDR3 protein: CASSPIRGSDTQYF
CDR3 DNA: TGTGCCAGCTCACCGATCAGGGGGTCAGATACGCAGTATTTT

D gene: -
J gene: TRBJ1-4
V gene: TRBV6-5
clone size: -
CDR3 protein: CASSYSDSINEKLFF
CDR3 DNA: TGTGCCAGCAGTTACTCGGACAGCATCAATGAAAAACTGTTTTTT

D gene: TRBD1
J gene: TRBJ1-1
V gene: TRBV7-8
clone size: -
CDR3 protein: CASSSPTGGGTEAFF
CDR3 DNA: TGTGCCAGCAGCTCCCCGACAGGGGGCGGCACTGAAGCTTTCTTT

D gene: -
J gene: TRBJ2-7
V gene: TRBV28
clone size: once
CDR3 protein: CASSLPRLGSVAEQYF
CDR3 DNA: TGTGCCAGCAGTTTGCCCCGACTAGGAAGTGTGGCCGAGCAGTACTTC

D gene: TRBD1
J gene: TRBJ1-1
V gene: TRBV19
clone size: -
CDR3 protein: CASRDRRNTEAFF
CDR3 DNA: TGTGCCAGCAGGGACAGGAGGAACACTGAAGCTTTCTTT

D gene: -
J gene: TRBJ2-1
V gene: TRBV14
clone size: -
CDR3 protein: CASSQARTFYNEQFF
CDR3 DNA: TGTGCCAGCAGCCAAGCCCGGACTTTCTACAATGAGCAGTTCTTC

D gene: TRBD2
J gene: TRBJ2-7
V gene: TRBV15
clone size: once
CDR3 protein: CATSRDRAGGPGEQYF
CDR3 DNA: TGTGCCACCAGCAGAGATCGAGCGGGAGGGCCGGGGGAGCAGTACTTC

D gene: TRBD1
J gene: TRBJ1-5
V gene: TRBV10-3
clone size: -
CDR3 protein: CAISPGTGNSNQPQHF
CDR3 DNA: TGTGCCATCAGTCCCGGGACAGGGAATAGCAATCAGCCCCAGCATTTT

D gene: TRBD2
J gene: TRBJ2-2
V gene: TRBV14
clone size: -
CDR3 protein: CASSQEGGVQTGELFF
CDR3 DNA: TGTGCCAGCAGCCAAGAGGGGGGGGTCCAGACCGGGGAGCTGTTTTTT

D gene: TRBD1
J gene: TRBJ2-1
V gene: TRBV6-4
clone size: -
CDR3 protein: CASSDSYRGRFNEQFF
CDR3 DNA: TGTGCCAGCAGTGACTCGTACAGGGGAAGGTTCAATGAGCAGTTCTTC

D gene: TRBD1
J gene: TRBJ2-7
V gene: TRBV6-5
clone size: -
CDR3 protein: CASSSRTGTYEQYF
CDR3 DNA: TGTGCCAGCAGTTCAAGGACAGGAACCTACGAGCAGTACTTC

D gene: TRBD1
J gene: TRBJ1-2
V gene: TRBV10-2
clone size: -
CDR3 protein: CASKQGNGYGYTF
CDR3 DNA: TGCGCCAGCAAACAGGGGAACGGGTATGGCTACACCTTC

D gene: TRBD2
J gene: TRBJ2-2
V gene: TRBV5-1
clone size: -
CDR3 protein: CASSSLAGGTNTGELFF
CDR3 DNA: TGCGCCAGCAGCTCCCTTGCGGGGGGGACGAACACCGGGGAGCTGTTTTTT

D gene: -
J gene: TRBJ1-3
V gene: TRBV11-2
clone size: -
CDR3 protein: CASSSQAGNTIYF
CDR3 DNA: TGTGCCAGCAGCTCACAGGCTGGAAACACCATATATTTT

D gene: -
J gene: TRBJ2-5
V gene: TRBV7-9
clone size: -
CDR3 protein: CASSSTGSQETQYF
CDR3 DNA: TGTGCCAGCAGCTCGACAGGATCACAAGAGACCCAGTACTTC

D gene: -
J gene: TRBJ2-7
V gene: TRBV9
clone size: once
CDR3 protein: CASSVGDSPSYEQYF
CDR3 DNA: TGTGCCAGCAGCGTAGGAGACAGTCCCTCCTACGAGCAGTACTTC